The 30 T cell receptor beta chains below come from one sample, sequenced in a study of technical replicates of blood from several donors. Profiled with immunoSEQ multiplex PCR; TCRdb holds only in-frame clones, not every one. The table shows nearly 80,000 clones, with 85% to 95% occurring only once. Source material: T cells isolated from PBMCs. Every receptor here comes from a human donor in good health.

The chain combines TRBV9 with TRBJ2-1; 15 nucleotides line up with TRBD2. Germline V gene sequence: CDR1 SGDLS, CDR2 YYNGEE. This CDR3 is 20 amino acids long. The V gene end was trimmed by 1 base and the J gene end by 5 bases; junction bases not matched to a gene: 13. CDR3 nucleotides: TGTGCCAGCAGCGTACCCGATACCGGGACTAGCGGGAGGATCCACAATGAGCAGTTCTTC. Residues: CASSVPDTGTSGRIHNEQFF.

The chain has TRBV18 and TRBJ2-7, with TRBD2 identical over 9 bases. Germline loops: CDR1 KGHSH, CDR2 LQKENI. With 3 bases clipped from V and 6 bases from J, the junction kept 6 bases outside the gene matches. The CDR3 loop spans 14 amino acids. CDR3 nucleotide sequence: TGTGCCAGCTCACCTGGACTAGCGAAGGGCGAGCAGTACTTC. Encoded protein: CASSPGLAKGEQYF.

This chain uses TRBV7-6 with TRBJ1-4; D remains unclear. The germline gives CDR1 SGHVS, CDR2 FNYEAQ. Trimming took off 0 bases at V and 7 bases at J, with 15 bases between the two ends. The CDR3 is 16 amino acids. The CDR3 nucleotides are TGTGCCAGCAGCTTAGCGGGCGAGGGCTTAGGTGAAAAACTGTTTTTT. Its translation: CASSLAGEGLGEKLFF.

The chain joins TRBV7-8 to TRBJ1-4; TRBD1 matches 9 bases. After removal of 0 bases from V and 6 bases from J, the junction contained 8 bases not matched to a gene. This CDR3 contains 17 residues. The germline V gene has CDR1 SGHVS and CDR2 FQNEAQ. Written as DNA, the CDR3 is TGTGCCAGCAGCTTAGCAGGGGGGACAGGGTCTTATGAAAAACTGTTTTTT. This gives the protein CASSLAGGTGSYEKLFF.

V is TRBV11-1 and J is TRBJ2-1, with D unclear. Trimming pared 7 bases from V and 4 bases from J, leaving 11 bases between. CDR1 and CDR2 (germline): SGHAT, FQDESV (reference sequence). This CDR3 region has 13 residues. The CDR3 nucleotides are TGTGCCAGCAACGCCGGTGCGTACAATGAGCAGTTCTTC. This codes for CASNAGAYNEQFF.

This rearrangement joins TRBV5-1 to TRBJ2-3; D possibly corresponds to TRBD1 (6 bases). V lost 4 bases to trimming and J lost 5 bases, with 20 bases between them. The CDR3 totals 16 residues. Per germline, CDR1 SGHRS and CDR2 YFSETQ. This CDR3 is CASSPGGSSAEDTQYF. The CDR3 DNA reads as TGCGCCAGCAGCCCTGGGGGCAGCTCTGCGGAAGATACGCAGTATTTT. The full variable domain, in which reference TRBV5-1 and TRBJ2-3 provide the parts outside the CDR3, is KAGVTQTPRYLIKTRGQQVTLSCSPISGHRSVSWYQQTPGQGLQFLFEYFSETQRNKGNFPGRFSGRQFSNSRSEMNVSTLELGDSALYLCASSPGGSSAEDTQYFGPGTRLTVL.

The rearrangement uses TRBV30 and TRBJ2-7; D ambiguous. Germline values: CDR1 GTSNPN, CDR2 SVGIG (reference sequence). Trimming shortened V by 1 base and J by 2 bases, and 9 bases separated the two germline ends. This CDR3 spans 13 amino acids. The CDR3 DNA reads as TGTGCCTGGAGTGGGCAGGCTACCTACGAGCAGTACTTC. Protein sequence: CAWSGQATYEQYF.

The chain links TRBV7-9 to TRBJ2-7, with TRBD2 matching 7 bases. The trim removed 0 bases at V and 5 bases at J, leaving 1 base unmatched. Germline CDR1 and CDR2: SEHNR and FQNEAQ (reference sequence). There are 13 residues in the CDR3. The CDR3 is CASSLAGGDEQYF. The CDR3 region has the DNA TGTGCCAGCAGCTTAGCGGGGGGGGACGAGCAGTACTTC. Filled out from reference TRBV7-9 and TRBJ2-7, the complete variable domain reads DTGVSQNPRHKITKRGQNVTFRCDPISEHNRLYWYRQTLGQGPEFLTYFQNEAQLEKSRLLSDRFSAERPKGSFSTLEIQRTEQGDSAMYLCASSLAGGDEQYFGPGTRLTVT.

This chain links TRBV28 with TRBJ2-7; 10 bases are a match to TRBD2. This CDR3 has 14 residues. Per the germline V gene, CDR1 is MDHEN and CDR2 is SYDVKM. V lost 5 bases, J lost 4 bases, and 5 bases stayed unmatched. The CDR3 DNA is TGTGCCAGCAGTAGCGGGAGGGAAAGATACGAGCAGTACTTC. Translating it yields CASSSGRERYEQYF. Combining the CDR3 with reference TRBV28 and TRBJ2-7 gives the whole variable domain DVKVTQSSRYLVKRTGEKVFLECVQDMDHENMFWYRQDPGLGLRLIYFSYDVKMKEKGDIPEGYSVSREKKERFSLILESASTNQTSMYLCASSSGRERYEQYFGPGTRLTVT.

The chain carries TRBV7-9 and TRBJ1-1; tentatively, D is TRBD1 (6 bases). Trimming removed 3 bases from V and 4 bases from J, with 18 bases in between. Germline CDR1 reads SEHNR; CDR2 reads FQNEAQ (reference sequence). The CDR3 is 16 residues long. CDR3 nucleotide sequence: TGTGCCAGCAGCTTCGTCGGGACAAGAGAGCCCACTGAAGCTTTCTTT. Translation: CASSFVGTREPTEAFF.

This sequence joins TRBV19 and TRBJ2-7, with D maybe TRBD2 (5 bases). V lost 5 bases to trimming and J lost 2 bases, with 7 bases between them. This CDR3 comprises 12 residues. Germline assignment: CDR1 LNHDA and CDR2 SQIVND (reference sequence). In nucleotides, the CDR3 is TGTGCCAGTAGTCCGGGAACCTACGAGCAGTACTTC. This codes for CASSPGTYEQYF.

V usage is TRBV6-5 and J usage is TRBJ2-3; no firm D call. Germline V gives CDR1 MNHEY, CDR2 SVGAGI. This CDR3 region has 14 residues. Trimming removed 0 bases at V and 3 bases at J, with 7 bases between. In nucleotides, the CDR3 is TGTGCCAGCAGTTACTCCCGGTTTACAGATACGCAGTATTTT. Translated: CASSYSRFTDTQYF.

DNA of the CDR3: TGTGCCATAGGGGCCCAAATAGGGGAGCAGTTCTTC. This codes for CAIGAQIGEQFF. The chain employs TRBV6-5 and TRBJ2-1; D may be TRBD1 (5 bases). From germline, CDR1 is MNHEY and CDR2 SVGAGI. Trimming took off 10 bases at V and 10 bases at J, with 17 bases between the two ends. The CDR3 totals 12 residues.

This chain connects TRBV2 to TRBJ2-2, with 14 bases matching TRBD2. J was trimmed by 7 bases and V by 7 bases; bases with no gene match: 5. Germline assignment: CDR1 SNHLY and CDR2 FYNNEI. The CDR3 covers 15 residues. CDR3 residues: CASKGTSGSHGELFF. The DNA of the CDR3 is TGTGCCAGCAAAGGGACTAGCGGGAGCCACGGGGAGCTGTTTTTT.

The genes are TRBV27 and TRBJ1-5; D remains unclear. V was clipped by 2 bases and J by 6 bases, with 17 bases between them. CDR3 length: 16 amino acids. The germline gives CDR1 MNHEY, CDR2 SMNVEV (reference sequence). The CDR3 DNA reads as TGTGCCAGCAGTTTAATCGGAGGAATTGAAATTCAGCCCCAGCATTTT. Amino acids: CASSLIGGIEIQPQHF.

V and J are TRBV5-6 and TRBJ2-1; 11 bases line up with TRBD2. Germline V CDR1 and CDR2: SGHDT, YYEEEE. The ends lost 2 bases at V and 13 bases at J; junction bases unmatched: 14. The CDR3 is 16 residues long. The CDR3 nucleotides are TGTGCCAGCAGCTTAACCCGACTAGCGGGATACGCCGCACAGTTCTTC. Amino acid sequence: CASSLTRLAGYAAQFF.

V is TRBV18 and J is TRBJ1-3; D is undetermined. Germline lookup yields CDR1 KGHSH and CDR2 LQKENI. Trimming took off 3 bases at V and 0 bases at J, with 9 bases between the two ends. This CDR3 has 15 amino acids. The CDR3 region is CASSPQYNSGNTIYF. The CDR3 coding sequence is TGTGCCAGCTCACCCCAGTACAACTCTGGAAACACCATATATTTT.

The table lists this clone with a count of one. The CDR3 DNA reads TGTGCCAGCAGTATACAGAGAACTAGCAATCAGCCCCAGCATTTT. It translates to CASSIQRTSNQPQHF. The J gene is TRBJ1-5, the V gene TRBV6-5; D remains unclear. This CDR3 region has 15 residues. Per germline, CDR1 MNHEY and CDR2 SVGAGI. The ends were cut back, 5 bases at V and 0 bases at J, with 11 bases in the middle.

V gene TRBV28 combines with J gene TRBJ1-5; D might be TRBD1 (5 bases). The germline V and J ends were trimmed by 9 bases and 3 bases, with 18 bases remaining between them. The length of the CDR3 is 15 residues. From germline, CDR1 is MDHEN and CDR2 SYDVKM. CDR3: CASSGSQVYNQPQHF. The CDR3 DNA reads TGTGCCAGTTCAGGGTCCCAAGTATACAATCAGCCCCAGCATTTT.

The CDR3 bases are TGTGCCACTTTGCCGGGATCTAATGAAAAACTGTTTTTT. Residues: CATLPGSNEKLFF. The chain is built from TRBV2 and TRBJ1-4; D unclear. In germline, CDR1 is SNHLY, CDR2 FYNNEI. The CDR3 has 13 amino acids. V lost 10 bases, J lost 3 bases, and 12 bases lay in between.

The J gene is TRBJ2-7, the V gene TRBV12-5; no definite D call. The germline V gene has CDR1 LGHNT and CDR2 FRNRAP. This CDR3 contains 14 residues. The V end was cut by 5 bases, the J end by 3 bases, with 14 bases between. CDR3 sequence (DNA): TGTGCTAGTGGTATCGCGTTGGCGGACTACGAGCAGTACTTC. This encodes CASGIALADYEQYF.

This chain connects TRBV2 to TRBJ1-5, with D unresolved. Between the trimmed V and J ends, which lost 3 bases and 6 bases, there was a span of 3 bases. CDR1 is SNHLY and CDR2 is FYNNEI in the germline V gene. The CDR3 extends over 11 amino acids. This chain's CDR3 is CASSDGQPQHF. The CDR3 DNA sequence: TGTGCCAGCAGTGACGGTCAGCCCCAGCATTTT.

The V gene is TRBV18, the J gene TRBJ1-2, with D possibly being TRBD1 (5 bases). Trimming removed 2 bases from V and 1 base from J, with 14 bases in between. Germline V CDR1 and CDR2: KGHSH, LQKENI. The CDR3 totals 16 residues. CDR3 DNA sequence: TGTGCCAGCTCACCATACGACCAGGGAGGTAACTATGGCTACACCTTC. It is translated as CASSPYDQGGNYGYTF.

The chain uses TRBV18 and TRBJ2-5, with TRBD2 matching 13 bases. Germline CDR1 reads KGHSH; CDR2 reads LQKENI. V lost 4 bases and J lost 4; bases outside the gene matches: 6. The CDR3 covers 16 residues. The CDR3 sequence is CASSQPGLAGSETQYF. CDR3 DNA sequence: TGTGCCAGCTCACAACCGGGACTAGCGGGATCAGAGACCCAGTACTTC.

The V gene is TRBV9, the J gene TRBJ2-7, with 8 bases matching TRBD2. CDR3 size: 15 residues. Germline V gene data show CDR1 as SGDLS and CDR2 as YYNGEE. V was pared by 0 bases and J by 3 bases, with 5 bases of the junction left unmatched. CDR3 sequence reads: CASSVAVAGRYEQYF. CDR3 coding DNA: TGTGCCAGCAGCGTAGCGGTAGCGGGACGCTACGAGCAGTACTTC.

The chain is built from TRBV4-1 and TRBJ2-2; 10 bases align to TRBD1. Germline V gives CDR1 MGHRA, CDR2 YSYEKL. Trimming took 9 bases from V and 5 from J; bases not matched to a gene: 3. CDR3 length: 13 amino acids. The CDR3 nucleotides read TGCGCCAGTAGGACAGGGGGAACCGGGGAGCTGTTTTTT. Protein: CASRTGGTGELFF.

V and J are TRBV7-6 and TRBJ1-2; perhaps TRBD1 as D (6 bases). V was trimmed by 3 bases and J by 6 bases, leaving 17 bases between them. CDR3 length equals 15 residues. Germline CDR1 SGHVS, CDR2 FNYEAQ. The DNA for the CDR3 is TGTGCCAGCAGCTTGCGGGGGGGGCTAGAAGATGGCTACACCTTC. Encoded protein: CASSLRGGLEDGYTF.

The J gene is TRBJ2-3, the V gene TRBV7-9, with 7 bases that match TRBD2. Germline values: CDR1 SEHNR, CDR2 FQNEAQ (reference sequence). This CDR3 has 15 residues. The V gene end was trimmed by 2 bases and the J gene end by 2 bases; junction bases not matched to a gene: 4. CDR3 DNA sequence: TGTGCCAGCAGCTTATGGCGGGAGATCACAGATACGCAGTATTTT. It codes for CASSLWREITDTQYF. The whole variable domain, filled in from reference TRBV7-9 and TRBJ2-3, reads DTGVSQNPRHKITKRGQNVTFRCDPISEHNRLYWYRQTLGQGPEFLTYFQNEAQLEKSRLLSDRFSAERPKGSFSTLEIQRTEQGDSAMYLCASSLWREITDTQYFGPGTRLTVL.

This clone occurred once. This chain connects TRBV21-1 to TRBJ2-7; TRBD1, as called in the table, went unchecked against the DNA. TRBV21-1 is annotated as a pseudogene. The CDR3 runs 20 residues. The CDR3, as DNA: TGTGCCAGCAGCAAAGGGCCTTTACTCCGGGACAGTGGACCGCCGCACGAGCAGTACTTC. Protein product: CASSKGPLLRDSGPPHEQYF.

The chain is built from TRBV11-2 and TRBJ2-7; D is unclear. The germline gives CDR1 SGHAT, CDR2 FQNNGV. V lost 5 bases and J 4 bases, leaving 12 bases between the germline ends. This CDR3 contains 13 residues. The CDR3, as DNA: TGTGCCAGCAGCACCTATGTACTATACGAGCAGTACTTC. Its protein product is CASSTYVLYEQYF.